The 20 T cell receptor beta chains listed next were all sequenced from one sample in a study of CXCR3-negative and CXCR3-positive naive CD8 T cells. Study-level points and caveats: Hydrophobicity was higher for TRB CDR3s found in CXCR3-positive naive cells than in CXCR3-negative naive cells.

Via 5' RACE with UMI labels, TRB cDNA libraries were prepared. Each CDR3 protein gets one entry in TCRdb, which reprocessed the 5' RACE reads and gives no DNA. Listed are 150,000 to 180,000 distinct CDR3 sequences; 0.49% falls within the top ten. Their cognate antigens are unknown. The sequencing sample was made of naive CXCR3+ CD8+ T cells from blood. As to subset: CD45RO-CCR7+CD27+CD95- naive CD8+ T cells expressing CXCR3 (TNR3+). The receptors were gathered from a human donor in good health. Some clones in this sample may be carry-over from other donors' samples.

The V and J genes are TRBV4-3 and TRBJ2-3; the TCRdb D gene call, TRBD2, has no DNA to confirm it. The CDR3 is 16 amino acids. CDR1 and CDR2 (germline): LGHNA, YSLEER. This CDR3 reads CASSQDWETNTDTQYF.

The V and J genes are TRBV20-1 and TRBJ2-1; the TRBD2 assignment by TCRdb is unverifiable without DNA. The CDR3 runs to 19 residues. CDR1 is DFQATT and CDR2 is SNEGSKA in the germline V gene (reference sequence). The CDR3 here is CSARGFATSGPSSYNEQFF.

The chain couples TRBV7-9 to TRBJ2-1; TCRdb's D call, TRBD1, is unchecked because there is no DNA. CDR3 size: 20 residues. Germline CDR1 reads SEHNR; CDR2 reads FQNEAQ (reference sequence). The CDR3 region is CASSFLVRQGQPFTYNEQFF.

J is TRBJ2-7 and V is TRBV28; TCRdb indicates TRBD1, and absent DNA this call remains unverified. Germline V gene lookup returns CDR1 MDHEN and CDR2 SYDVKM. The CDR3 is made up of 15 amino acids. The CDR3 loop is CASSPPQRGLYEQYF.

The V gene is TRBV28, the J gene TRBJ2-2; TCRdb picks TRBD1, but there is no DNA to check that call. Germline V gene sequence: CDR1 MDHEN, CDR2 SYDVKM. This CDR3 comprises 15 residues. The CDR3 protein is CASSIDRVDTGELFF.

The chain uses TRBV19 and TRBJ2-7. This CDR3 has 12 residues. Germline V gives CDR1 LNHDA, CDR2 SQIVND (reference sequence). The CDR3 loop is CASSADLYEQYF.

V is TRBV12-3 or TRBV12-4 and J is TRBJ2-7; TCRdb gives TRBD1 as the D gene, but with no DNA this cannot be confirmed. This CDR3 has 12 residues. CDR3 sequence: CASGGASYEQYF.

This chain links TRBV5-5 with TRBJ2-7; TCRdb's D call, TRBD1, is unchecked because there is no DNA. The germline V gene encodes CDR1 SGHKS and CDR2 YYEKEE (reference sequence). The CDR3 is 15 amino acids. CDR3 region: CASSATGGELSEQYF.

This rearrangement joins TRBV7-3 to TRBJ2-7; TCRdb lists TRBD1, though no DNA is available to test this call. Germline CDR1 SGHTA, CDR2 FQGTGA. This CDR3 comprises 14 residues. The CDR3 reads CASSLTPGQDEQYF.

V is TRBV19 and J is TRBJ1-5; as DNA is missing, the TRBD1 call by TCRdb cannot be tested. The CDR3 is made up of 16 amino acids. Per germline, CDR1 LNHDA and CDR2 SQIVND (reference sequence). CDR3 region: CASSVGQGASNQPQHF.

This chain joins TRBV5-1 and TRBJ2-3; TCRdb's D call, TRBD2, is unchecked because there is no DNA. The germline gives CDR1 SGHRS, CDR2 YFSETQ. CDR3 length: 18 residues. The CDR3 spells CASSLWTSGGAGTDTQYF.

The chain links TRBV4-3 to TRBJ1-1; TCRdb's D call, TRBD1, is unchecked because there is no DNA. In germline, CDR1 is LGHNA, CDR2 YSLEER. The CDR3 length is 16 residues. The CDR3 here is CASSQERPARNTEAFF.

This sequence joins TRBV21-1 and TRBJ2-7; without DNA, the TCRdb call of TRBD1 cannot be checked. TRBV21-1 is a pseudogene segment. This CDR3 is 19 amino acids long. Here the CDR3 reads CASSKAPPRLQGKAYEQYF.

The V call is TRBV6-5, the J call TRBJ1-2. There are 13 residues in the CDR3. CDR1 MNHEY and CDR2 SVGAGI come from the germline V gene. CDR3 protein: CASSYAANYGYTF.

V usage is TRBV3-1 and J usage is TRBJ2-7. CDR1 and CDR2 (germline): LGHDT, YNNKEL (reference sequence). The CDR3 covers 16 residues. The CDR3 loop reads CASSQDDPGASYEQYF.

This chain uses TRBV19 with TRBJ2-7. Germline CDR1 is LNHDA and CDR2 is SQIVND (reference sequence). CDR3 length equals 17 residues. This CDR3 reads CASSISYTGTGFYEQYF.

The gene calls are TRBV7-6 and TRBJ2-1. Germline CDR1 is SGHVS and CDR2 is FNYEAQ. This CDR3 region has 16 residues. CDR3 sequence reads: CASSPRTTSSYNEQFF.

This sequence joins TRBV4-1 and TRBJ2-2; with no DNA, the TCRdb D assignment of TRBD1 cannot be verified. CDR1 MGHRA and CDR2 YSYEKL come from the germline V gene. The CDR3 covers 18 residues. The chain's CDR3 is CASSQKGPGRMNTGELFF.

This chain's CDR3 is CASSHGQGIYNQPQHF. The rearrangement uses TRBV3-1 and TRBJ1-5; the D call from TCRdb, TRBD1, cannot be confirmed without DNA. Germline CDR1 is LGHDT and CDR2 is YNNKEL (reference sequence). The CDR3 loop spans 16 amino acids.

The chain carries TRBV9 and TRBJ2-7; TCRdb gives TRBD1 as the D gene, but with no DNA this cannot be confirmed. This CDR3 has 14 residues. CDR1 and CDR2 from the germline V gene are SGDLS and YYNGEE. This CDR3 reads CASSVGPTSYEQYF.